A selection of T cell receptor beta chains follows, all from one sample in a study of cytomegalovirus exposure and HLA in healthy donors. This table comes from immunoSEQ multiplex PCR, and its TCRdb copy is limited to in-frame clones, with some not included. The table lists about 180,000 clones, around 73% of them singletons. What was sequenced was PBMCs. Receptors were obtained from a man in his 60s in good health and CMV-seronegative. CDR3s leave out the opening cysteine and the closing phenylalanine or tryptophan. The order of the fields is CDR3 protein, D gene, J gene, V gene. D genes are given only for firm matches.

ASAPGQGDTEAF TRBD1 TRBJ1-1 TRBV6-5
ASSVQPRGGTSGLSTDTQY TRBD2 TRBJ2-3 TRBV9
ASSIGRDRSSYEQY TRBD1 TRBJ2-7 TRBV19
AIRGSGGRGEQY TRBD1 TRBJ2-7 TRBV10-3
SVAAGTSPYNEQF - TRBJ2-1 TRBV29-1
ASSPGPGGGETQY TRBD2 TRBJ2-5 TRBV4-1
ASSTQGTYEQY - TRBJ2-7 TRBV19
ASSGRTGDLEAF TRBD1 TRBJ1-1 TRBV2
ASSQDGGPRIEQF - TRBJ2-1 TRBV14
ASSVDRVNEQF TRBD1 TRBJ2-1 TRBV5-4
ASPPRGVMNYGYT - TRBJ1-2 TRBV7-2
ASSRSMLASTGELF - TRBJ2-2 TRBV7-2
ASSLSGVNTEAF - TRBJ1-1 TRBV28
ASSGVGRVRTSTYEQY TRBD2 TRBJ2-7 TRBV5-6
ASSQAGVYGYT - TRBJ1-2 TRBV14
ASSFVRGGFNQPQH - TRBJ1-5 TRBV19
ASSPSPMGQGAYEQY TRBD1 TRBJ2-7 TRBV28
ASSLERKYNEQF - TRBJ2-1 TRBV5-4
ATNSYNEQF - TRBJ2-1 TRBV6-1
ASSGVRDEQF - TRBJ2-1 TRBV10-1
ASSLIVQGGSGANVLT TRBD2 TRBJ2-6 TRBV7-8
ASSLAGQGSY TRBD1 TRBJ2-5 TRBV5-4
ASSSGGYT - TRBJ1-2 TRBV6-6
ASSPRDRVESTEAF TRBD1 TRBJ1-1 TRBV18
ASSLDGHAYLYEQF - TRBJ2-1 TRBV5-6
ASRPRTGGEDSPLH TRBD1 TRBJ1-6 TRBV5-1
AWSDGITNYGYT - TRBJ1-2 TRBV30
ASSQRDRGSSGANVLT TRBD1 TRBJ2-6 TRBV5-5
ASSEWGQGDEQY TRBD1 - TRBV2
ASSPTSFEQY - TRBJ2-7 TRBV2
ASSLNLGGNQPQH - TRBJ1-5 TRBV7-2
ASNSPNRGGNEKLF TRBD1 TRBJ1-4 TRBV19
ASSLDRNEKLF - TRBJ1-4 TRBV7-7
ASTYGELGTEAF - TRBJ1-1 TRBV5-1
ASSSRLAGEEQF TRBD2 TRBJ2-1 TRBV11-1
SVEAAQDYGYP - TRBJ1-2 TRBV29-1
ASSPQLAGLDTQY TRBD2 TRBJ2-3 TRBV18
ASSLGLAGSYEQY TRBD2 TRBJ2-7 TRBV5-1
ASSYGVGELF - TRBJ2-2 TRBV5-1
ASSQDRGPGNTIY TRBD1 TRBJ1-3 TRBV4-1
ASSITGNQPQH - TRBJ1-5 TRBV19
ASSLGQAYGDTQY TRBD1 TRBJ2-3 TRBV6-6
ASSLGQGIQPQH TRBD1 TRBJ1-5 TRBV6-5
ASSESRGGDYEQY TRBD2 TRBJ2-7 TRBV5-1
SVETAYEQY - TRBJ2-7 TRBV29-1
ASSLRRGEKLF - TRBJ1-4 TRBV27
ASSTRNSYEQY - TRBJ2-7 TRBV19
ASSRTGVDYYGYT TRBD1 TRBJ1-2 TRBV19
ASSVGGTGNYGYT TRBD1 TRBJ1-2 TRBV9
ASSLRRGPYEQY - TRBJ2-7 TRBV13
ASTGLAGWSGDTQY TRBD2 TRBJ2-3 TRBV2
ASSQGDRDTEAF TRBD1 TRBJ1-1 TRBV4-2
AISKQGGGNQPQH - TRBJ1-5 TRBV10-3